This T cell receptor (beta chain) was recovered during a study of cytomegalovirus exposure and HLA in healthy donors. Study information: Findings of an earlier analysis included some 120 million unique TCR beta sequences from 170 million or so T cells. Study-wide findings and caveats: Later analysis reportedly placed an Asian-associated ancestry cluster below the roughly 680-donor mean in N-insertions. Relative to equally common others, HLA-associated TCR beta chains showed greater clonal expansion in a later analysis.

Regarding donors, all were healthy bone marrow donors. PCR amplification relied on 60 Vbeta primers (plus 13 Jbeta primers). Profiled with immunoSEQ multiplex PCR; TCRdb holds only in-frame clones, not every one. The sample lists some 150,000 clones; approximately 79% were seen once. The germline V gene has CDR1 DFQATT and CDR2 SNEGSKA (reference sequence). There are 11 residues in the CDR3. V lost 5 bases to trimming and J lost 4 bases, with 9 bases between them. Worth noting for this clone: The antigen is unknown.

This clonotype originated in a woman aged 25 to 39 in good health and CMV-seronegative. V and J are TRBV20-1 and TRBJ2-7, with D maybe TRBD1 (6 bases). Sequenced material: PBMCs. For the CDR3, the DNA is TGCAGTGCTGCTAGGGGGTACGAGCAGTACTTC. It encodes CSAARGYEQYF.